The present T cell receptor (beta chain) was sequenced within a study of tumor-infiltrating lymphocytes in primary liver carcinoma. Study context: Every patient in the cohort had a primary liver carcinoma. That carcinoma was treated by surgical resection.

Study results and limitations: Less overlap was seen in tumor-adjacent and tumor-blood pairs than in tumor region pairs. Bulk unsorted samples prevented comparison of CD4+ and CD8+ repertoires.

cDNA specific to TCR beta was made from 500 ng of total RNA, with a constant-region primer employed for priming. Three rounds of nested multiplex PCR with slightly modified ARM-PCR produced TCR beta libraries. For roughly 11 cycles apiece, the opening two PCR rounds ran with TRBV1-TRBV30 forward primers and a C-beta reverse primer. TCRdb recomputed calls from the multiplex PCR reads with MiXCR, one row per CDR3 protein. The sample lists fewer than 350,000 distinct CDR3 sequences; 65% were seen once. Of note for this clonotype: Its antigen is not known. The junction and the germline gene differ at one end; a read error may be behind it.

CDR3 length equals 15 residues. Blood RNA came from unsorted whole blood; germline DNA was also extracted. This clonotype was obtained from a man in his forties or fifties with primary liver carcinoma and hepatitis B virus infection. V is TRBV12-3 or TRBV12-4 and J is TRBJ2-2, with a weak D call TRBD2 (6 bases). Specimen: peripheral blood. The CDR3 DNA reads TGTGCCAGCAGTCCGGCGGGAATTGCGACCGGGGAACTGTTTTTT. This sequence encodes CASSPAGIATGELFF.